These 5 T cell receptor beta chains were all obtained from the same sample, sequenced in a study of tumor and adjacent non-tumor tissue in lung cancer. A modified ARM-PCR protocol with three rounds of nested PCR amplified TCRbeta. TCRdb itself ran the multiplex PCR reads through MiXCR, one entry per CDR3 protein. The top ten hold 15% of the sample, which has approximately 79,000 distinct CDR3 sequences, 61% seen once. The template was RNA from unsorted bulk tissue. Sequenced: lung tumor tissue. The receptors come from a man between 70 and 80 years old with non-small cell lung cancer.

This chain uses TRBV6-5 with TRBJ2-3; D not resolved. The V gene lost 4 bases and the J gene lost 3 bases, with 14 bases spanning the gap. Germline loops: CDR1 MNHEY, CDR2 SVGAGI. This CDR3 is 15 amino acids long. CDR3 in amino acids: CASSSQWCGTDTQYF. CDR3 DNA sequence: TGTGCCAGCAGTTCCCAGTGGTGTGGAACAGATACGCAGTATTTT.

Regarding this clonotype: The junction does not match germline at one end; this may be a read error. The chain links TRBV4-2 to TRBJ2-5, with D tentatively TRBD1 or TRBD2 (5 bases each). The CDR3 runs to 15 residues. Germline CDR1 is LGHNA and CDR2 is YNFKEQ. The CDR3 nucleotides are TGTCCCAGCAGCCGCGTGTGGGACGCCATACAGACCCAGTACTTC. Amino acid sequence: CPSSRVWDAIQTQYF.

The CDR3 is CASSPGLTGTGATYNEQFF. CDR3 DNA sequence: TGTGCCAGCAGCCCAGGGCTAACGGGGACAGGGGCTACATACAATGAGCAGTTCTTC. The chain is built from TRBV11-2 and TRBJ2-1; 10 bases map to TRBD1. The CDR3 is 19 residues long. Trimming removed 5 bases from V and 4 bases from J; junction bases left unmatched: 17. Germline CDR1 SGHAT, CDR2 FQNNGV.

The chain employs TRBV12-3 or TRBV12-4 and TRBJ1-4; D uncertain. This CDR3 comprises 12 residues. V was trimmed by 6 bases and J by 8 bases, leaving 10 bases between them. CDR3 residues: CASSRKEEKLFF. The CDR3 DNA reads TGTGCCAGCAGCCGCAAGGAGGAAAAACTGTTTTTT.

This clonotype was detected only a few times. Mismatch with germline at one junction end may stem from a read error. The chain combines TRBV7-9 with TRBJ1-5, with D unresolved. In germline, CDR1 is SEHNR, CDR2 FQNEAQ (reference sequence). The CDR3 extends over 12 amino acids. The CDR3 here is CAISALYQPQHF. CDR3 DNA sequence: TGTGCCATCAGCGCGTTGTATCAGCCCCAGCATTTT.